This T cell receptor (beta chain) was profiled in a study of blood T cells in healthy people across ages. Caucasian individuals from Russia who were healthy and aged roughly 6 to 90 acted as donors. It was with a sample-barcoded 5' primer and a J-beta primer mix that a second PCR of about 6 to 12 cycles was run. Via MiXCR, TCRdb re-called the 5' RACE reads, giving one row per CDR3 protein. The table has more than 800,000 distinct CDR3 sequences, 29% seen once; the top ten hold 15% to 20%. This clonotype was counted at least ten times. Trimming removed 0 bases at V and 14 bases at J, with 12 bases between. The CDR3 sequence is 12 residues long. Per germline, CDR1 LNHNV and CDR2 YYDKDF (reference sequence).

Sample: blood. The gene calls are TRBV15 and TRBJ2-3; D ambiguous. The receptor was derived from an elderly woman in good health. CDR3 DNA: TGTGCCACCAGCAGAGATAACGGGTTGGCGTATTTT. This translates into CATSRDNGLAYF. Supplemented by reference TRBV15 and TRBJ2-3, the full variable domain reads DAMVIQNPRYQVTQFGKPVTLSCSQTLNHNVMYWYQQKSSQAPKLLFHYYDKDFNNEADTPDNFQSRRPNTSFCFLDIRSPGLGDTAMYLCATSRDNGLAYFGPGTRLTVL.